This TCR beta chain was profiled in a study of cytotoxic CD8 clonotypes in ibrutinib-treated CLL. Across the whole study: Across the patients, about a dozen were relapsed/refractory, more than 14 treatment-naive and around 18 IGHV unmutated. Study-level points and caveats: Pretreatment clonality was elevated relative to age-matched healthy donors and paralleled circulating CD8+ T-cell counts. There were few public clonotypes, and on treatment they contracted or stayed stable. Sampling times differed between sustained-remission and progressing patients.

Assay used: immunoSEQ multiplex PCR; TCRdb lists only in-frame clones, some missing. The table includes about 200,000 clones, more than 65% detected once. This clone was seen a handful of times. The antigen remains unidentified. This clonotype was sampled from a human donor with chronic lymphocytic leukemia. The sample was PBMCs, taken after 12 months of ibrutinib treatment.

The CDR3 spells CASSLLGRADQPQHF. CDR3 in DNA: TGTGCCAGCAGCTTGCTAGGGAGGGCTGATCAGCCCCAGCATTTT. The chain is built from TRBV5-6 and TRBJ1-5, with unresolved D. Germline V gene data show CDR1 as SGHDT and CDR2 as YYEEEE. This CDR3 has 15 amino acids. V dropped 1 base and J dropped 5 bases, with 13 bases sitting between them.